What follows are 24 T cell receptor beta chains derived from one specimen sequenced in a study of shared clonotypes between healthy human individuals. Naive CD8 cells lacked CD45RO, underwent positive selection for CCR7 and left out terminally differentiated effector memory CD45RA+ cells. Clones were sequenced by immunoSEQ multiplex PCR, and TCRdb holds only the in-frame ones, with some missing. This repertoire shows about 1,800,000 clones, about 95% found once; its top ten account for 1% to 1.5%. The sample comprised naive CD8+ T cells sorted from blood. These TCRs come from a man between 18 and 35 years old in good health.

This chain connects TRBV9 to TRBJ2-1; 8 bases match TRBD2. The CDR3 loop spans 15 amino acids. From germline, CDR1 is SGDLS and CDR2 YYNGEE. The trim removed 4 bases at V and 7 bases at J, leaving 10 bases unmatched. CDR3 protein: CASSPTAGVFNEQFF. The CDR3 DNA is TGTGCCAGCAGCCCCACAGCGGGAGTATTTAATGAGCAGTTCTTC.

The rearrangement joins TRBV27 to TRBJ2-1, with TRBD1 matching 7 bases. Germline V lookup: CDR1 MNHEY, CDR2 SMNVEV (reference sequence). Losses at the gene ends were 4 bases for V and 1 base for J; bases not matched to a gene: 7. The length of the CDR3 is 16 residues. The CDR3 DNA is TGTGCCAGCAGTTGGGACAGTTGGGATTCCTACAATGAGCAGTTCTTC. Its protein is CASSWDSWDSYNEQFF.

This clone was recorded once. CDR3 nucleotides: TGTGCCAGCAGCTTAGTTGGAGGGATCACCGGGGAGCTGTTTTTT. Its protein is CASSLVGGITGELFF. The V call is TRBV7-9, the J call TRBJ2-2, with a tentative D call TRBD2 (6 bases). The CDR3 loop spans 15 amino acids. The ends were cut back, 1 base at V and 4 bases at J, with 10 bases in the middle. Germline CDR1 SEHNR, CDR2 FQNEAQ (reference sequence).

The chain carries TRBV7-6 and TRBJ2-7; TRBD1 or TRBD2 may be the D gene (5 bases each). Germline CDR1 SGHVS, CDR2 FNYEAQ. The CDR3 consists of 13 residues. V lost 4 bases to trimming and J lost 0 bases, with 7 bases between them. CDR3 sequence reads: CASSSGASYEQYF. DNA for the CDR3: TGTGCCAGCAGCTCCGGGGCCTCCTACGAGCAGTACTTC.

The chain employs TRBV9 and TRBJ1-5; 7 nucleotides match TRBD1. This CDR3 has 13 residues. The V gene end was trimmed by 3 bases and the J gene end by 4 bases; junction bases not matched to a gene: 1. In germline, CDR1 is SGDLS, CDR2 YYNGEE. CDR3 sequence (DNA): TGTGCCAGCAGCGGGGGACAGAATCAGCCCCAGCATTTT. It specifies CASSGGQNQPQHF. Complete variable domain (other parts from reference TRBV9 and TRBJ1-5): DSGVTQTPKHLITATGQRVTLRCSPRSGDLSVYWYQQSLDQGLQFLIQYYNGEERAKGNILERFSAQQFPDLHSELNLSSLELGDSALYFCASSGGQNQPQHFGDGTRLSIL.

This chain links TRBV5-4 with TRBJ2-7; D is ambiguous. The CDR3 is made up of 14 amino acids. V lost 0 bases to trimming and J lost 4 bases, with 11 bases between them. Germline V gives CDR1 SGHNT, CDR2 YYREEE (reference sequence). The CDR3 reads CASSLEQSSYEQYF. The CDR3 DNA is TGTGCCAGCAGCTTGGAACAGAGCTCTTACGAGCAGTACTTC.

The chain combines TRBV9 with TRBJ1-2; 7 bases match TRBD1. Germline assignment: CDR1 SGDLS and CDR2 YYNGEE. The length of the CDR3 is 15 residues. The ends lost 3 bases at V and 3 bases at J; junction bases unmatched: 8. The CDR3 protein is CASSASTGVHYGYTF. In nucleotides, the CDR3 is TGTGCCAGCAGCGCCTCTACAGGGGTTCACTATGGCTACACCTTC.

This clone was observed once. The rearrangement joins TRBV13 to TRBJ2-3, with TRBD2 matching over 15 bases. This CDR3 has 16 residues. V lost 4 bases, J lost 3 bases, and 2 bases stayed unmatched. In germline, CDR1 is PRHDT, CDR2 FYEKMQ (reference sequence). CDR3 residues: CASSYGTSGGTDTQYF. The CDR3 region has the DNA TGTGCCAGCAGCTACGGGACTAGCGGGGGGACAGATACGCAGTATTTT.

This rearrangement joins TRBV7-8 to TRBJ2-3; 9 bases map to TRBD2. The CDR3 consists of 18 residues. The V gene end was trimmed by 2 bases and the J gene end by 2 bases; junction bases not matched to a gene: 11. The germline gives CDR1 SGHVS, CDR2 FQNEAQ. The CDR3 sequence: CASSLRGEREVFTDTQYF. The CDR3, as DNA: TGTGCCAGCAGCTTAAGGGGGGAGCGGGAGGTATTCACAGATACGCAGTATTTT.

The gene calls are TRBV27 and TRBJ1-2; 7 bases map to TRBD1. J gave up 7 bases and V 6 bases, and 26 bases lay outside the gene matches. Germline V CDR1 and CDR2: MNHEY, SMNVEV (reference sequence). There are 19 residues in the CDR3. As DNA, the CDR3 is TGTGCCAGCAGACCAATAATTGCCCTTATGGGAGGGGGCAGTGGTGGCTACACCTTC. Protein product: CASRPIIALMGGGSGGYTF.

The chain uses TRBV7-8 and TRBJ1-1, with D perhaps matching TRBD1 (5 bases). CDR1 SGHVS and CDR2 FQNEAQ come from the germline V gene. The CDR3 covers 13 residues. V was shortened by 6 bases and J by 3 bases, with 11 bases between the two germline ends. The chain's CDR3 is CASSVAGDTEAFF. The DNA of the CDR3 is TGTGCCAGCAGTGTAGCGGGGGACACTGAAGCTTTCTTT.

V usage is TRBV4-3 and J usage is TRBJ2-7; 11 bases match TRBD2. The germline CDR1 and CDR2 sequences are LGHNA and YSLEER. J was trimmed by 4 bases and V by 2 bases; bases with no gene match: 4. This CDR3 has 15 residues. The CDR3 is CASSQLAGGAYEQYF. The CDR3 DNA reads TGCGCCAGCAGCCAACTAGCGGGAGGAGCGTACGAGCAGTACTTC.

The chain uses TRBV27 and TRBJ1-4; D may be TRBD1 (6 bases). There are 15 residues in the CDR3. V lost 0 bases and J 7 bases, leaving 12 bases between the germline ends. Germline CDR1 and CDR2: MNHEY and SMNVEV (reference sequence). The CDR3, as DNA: TGTGCCAGCAGTTTATCGTTGGCAGGGGTTGAAAAACTGTTTTTT. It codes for CASSLSLAGVEKLFF.

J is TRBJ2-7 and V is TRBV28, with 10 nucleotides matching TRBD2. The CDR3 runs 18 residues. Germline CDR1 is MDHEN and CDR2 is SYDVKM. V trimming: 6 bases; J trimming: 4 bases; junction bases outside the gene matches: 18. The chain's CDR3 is CASSLGASGGIQRYEQYF. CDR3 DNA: TGTGCCAGCAGCCTAGGGGCTAGCGGGGGCATACAGAGGTACGAGCAGTACTTC.

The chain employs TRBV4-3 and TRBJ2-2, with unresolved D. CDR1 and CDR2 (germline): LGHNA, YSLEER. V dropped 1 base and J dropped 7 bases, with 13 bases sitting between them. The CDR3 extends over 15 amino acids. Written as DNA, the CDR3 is TGCGCCAGCAGCCAAGGAGAAGGTTGGGGCGGGGAGCTGTTTTTT. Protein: CASSQGEGWGGELFF.

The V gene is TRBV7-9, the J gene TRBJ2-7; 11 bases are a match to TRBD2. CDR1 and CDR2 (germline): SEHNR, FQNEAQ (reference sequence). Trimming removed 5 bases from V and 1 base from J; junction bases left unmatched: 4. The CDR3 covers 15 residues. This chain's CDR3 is CASSPGLAVSYEQYF. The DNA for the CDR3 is TGTGCCAGCAGCCCGGGACTAGCGGTTTCCTACGAGCAGTACTTC.

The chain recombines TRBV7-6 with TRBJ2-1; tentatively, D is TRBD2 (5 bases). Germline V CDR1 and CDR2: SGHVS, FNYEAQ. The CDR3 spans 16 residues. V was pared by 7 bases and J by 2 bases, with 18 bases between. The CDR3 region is CASTVLLARTYNEQFF. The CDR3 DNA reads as TGTGCCAGCACCGTCCTTTTAGCGCGGACCTACAATGAGCAGTTCTTC.

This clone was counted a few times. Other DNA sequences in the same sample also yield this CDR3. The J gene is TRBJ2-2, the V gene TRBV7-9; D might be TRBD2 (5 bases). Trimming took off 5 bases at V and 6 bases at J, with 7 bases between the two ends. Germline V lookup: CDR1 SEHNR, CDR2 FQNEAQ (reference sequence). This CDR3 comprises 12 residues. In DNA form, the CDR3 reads TGTGCCAGCAGCCCCGGGGCCGGGGAGCTGTTTTTT. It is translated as CASSPGAGELFF.

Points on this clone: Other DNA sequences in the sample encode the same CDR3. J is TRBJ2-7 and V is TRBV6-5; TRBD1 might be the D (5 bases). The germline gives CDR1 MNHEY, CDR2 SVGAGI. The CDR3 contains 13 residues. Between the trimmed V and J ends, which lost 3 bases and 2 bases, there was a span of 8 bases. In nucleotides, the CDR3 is TGTGCCAGCAGTTATTCAGGGCCCTACGAGCAGTACTTC. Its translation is CASSYSGPYEQYF.

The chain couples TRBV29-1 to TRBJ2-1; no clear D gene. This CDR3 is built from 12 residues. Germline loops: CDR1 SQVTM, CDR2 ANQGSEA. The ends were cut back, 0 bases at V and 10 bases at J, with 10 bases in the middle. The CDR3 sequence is CSVEEYTPEQFF. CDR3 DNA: TGCAGCGTTGAAGAATACACACCCGAGCAGTTCTTC.

The CDR3 here is CASSLRWNEQFF. The CDR3, as DNA: TGTGCCAGCAGCTTACGGTGGAATGAGCAGTTCTTC. The chain uses TRBV11-2 and TRBJ2-1; D uncertain. CDR1 and CDR2 from the germline V gene are SGHAT and FQNNGV. V was pared by 2 bases and J by 7 bases, with 6 bases between. This CDR3 contains 12 residues.

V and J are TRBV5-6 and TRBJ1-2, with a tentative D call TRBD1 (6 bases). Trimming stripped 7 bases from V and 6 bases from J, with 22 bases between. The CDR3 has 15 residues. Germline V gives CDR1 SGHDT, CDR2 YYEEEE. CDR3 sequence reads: CASFWETGGVDGYTF. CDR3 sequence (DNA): TGTGCCAGCTTCTGGGAGACAGGTGGGGTGGATGGCTACACCTTC.

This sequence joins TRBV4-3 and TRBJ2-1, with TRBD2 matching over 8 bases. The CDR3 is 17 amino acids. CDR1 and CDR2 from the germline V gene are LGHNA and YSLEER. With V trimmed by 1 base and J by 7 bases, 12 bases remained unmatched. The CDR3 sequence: CASSQGIAGTPTNEQFF. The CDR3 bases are TGCGCCAGCAGCCAAGGTATAGCGGGAACCCCTACGAATGAGCAGTTCTTC.

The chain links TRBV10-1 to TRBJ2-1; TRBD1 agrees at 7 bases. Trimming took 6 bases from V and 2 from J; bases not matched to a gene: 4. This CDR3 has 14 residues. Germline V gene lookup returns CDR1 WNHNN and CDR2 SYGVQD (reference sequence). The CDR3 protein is CASSNRGAYNEQFF. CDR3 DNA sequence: TGCGCCAGCAGCAACAGGGGAGCCTACAATGAGCAGTTCTTC.